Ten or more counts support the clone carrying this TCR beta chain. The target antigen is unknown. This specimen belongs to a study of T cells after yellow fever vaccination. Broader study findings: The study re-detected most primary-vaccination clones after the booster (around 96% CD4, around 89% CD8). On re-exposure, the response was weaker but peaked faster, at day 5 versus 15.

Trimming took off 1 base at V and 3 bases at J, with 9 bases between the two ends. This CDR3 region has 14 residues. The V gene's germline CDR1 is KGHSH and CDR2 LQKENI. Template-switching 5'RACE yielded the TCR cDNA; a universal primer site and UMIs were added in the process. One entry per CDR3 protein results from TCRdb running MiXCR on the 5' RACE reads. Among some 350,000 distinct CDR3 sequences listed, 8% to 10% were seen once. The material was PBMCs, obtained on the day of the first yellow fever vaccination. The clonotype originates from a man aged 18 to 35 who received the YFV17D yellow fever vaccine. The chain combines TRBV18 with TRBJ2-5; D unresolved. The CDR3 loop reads CASSPRIREETQYF. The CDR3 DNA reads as TGTGCCAGCTCACCACGAATCCGGGAAGAGACCCAGTACTTC.